What follows are 15 T cell receptor beta chains derived from one specimen sequenced in a study of blood T cell repertoires in COVID-19. Only in-frame clones appear in the TCRdb table, and some are missing; sequencing was by immunoSEQ multiplex PCR. This table has under 60,000 clones, 85% to 95% appearing once. Source material: peripheral blood. The receptors were gathered from a man aged 45 to 65 with acute or convalescent COVID-19.

The rearrangement joins TRBV7-9 to TRBJ2-3; D unclear. The length of the CDR3 is 12 residues. The V end was cut by 5 bases, the J end by 0 bases, with 3 bases between. Germline V gene lookup returns CDR1 SEHNR and CDR2 FQNEAQ (reference sequence). CDR3 region: CASSPSTDTQYF. CDR3 nucleotides: TGTGCCAGCAGCCCGAGCACAGATACGCAGTATTTT.

V usage is TRBV19 and J usage is TRBJ1-1; D is perhaps TRBD1 (5 bases). The V end was cut by 2 bases, the J end by 1 base, with 8 bases between. Germline assignment: CDR1 LNHDA and CDR2 SQIVND (reference sequence). The CDR3 length is 14 residues. Written as DNA, the CDR3 is TGTGCCAGTAGTATACACAGGCGGAACACTGAAGCTTTCTTT. Amino acid sequence: CASSIHRRNTEAFF.

V is TRBV5-1 and J is TRBJ1-2; 8 bases fit TRBD1. This CDR3 comprises 17 residues. J gave up 5 bases and V 1 base, and 13 bases lay outside the gene matches. Germline V gene data show CDR1 as SGHRS and CDR2 as YFSETQ. In DNA form, the CDR3 reads TGCGCCAGCAGCTTGAATGGACAGGGCTCAATCGTATATGGCTACACCTTC. Translation: CASSLNGQGSIVYGYTF.

The chain links TRBV29-1 to TRBJ2-1, with D maybe TRBD2 (5 bases). Germline V gene sequence: CDR1 SQVTM, CDR2 ANQGSEA. The CDR3 spans 11 residues. The V end was cut by 7 bases, the J end by 9 bases, with 13 bases between. The CDR3 loop reads CSGRGLGEQFF. In DNA, the CDR3 is TGCAGCGGACGGGGTTTGGGTGAGCAGTTCTTC.

The V gene is TRBV6-5, the J gene TRBJ2-3, with 9 bases fitting TRBD1. V was clipped by 6 bases and J by 4 bases; unmatched bases: 8. The CDR3 length is 15 residues. The germline CDR1 and CDR2 sequences are MNHEY and SVGAGI. The CDR3 coding sequence is TGTGCCAGCAGGTTACGGGGGACAGGGTCAGATACGCAGTATTTT. It codes for CASRLRGTGSDTQYF.

V and J are TRBV21-1 and TRBJ1-2; the tabulated D call, TRBD1, remains unverified against the DNA. TRBV21-1 is termed a pseudogene. This CDR3 has 15 residues. The CDR3 DNA sequence: TGTGCCAGCAGCAAACGTCCCGGGACATGTCTCGGCTACACCTTC. This sequence encodes CASSKRPGTCLGYTF.

This chain uses TRBV6-5 with TRBJ1-4; D call uncertain. The germline V gene encodes CDR1 MNHEY and CDR2 SVGAGI. V was cut by 5 bases and J by 4 bases, with 8 bases left in between. This CDR3 is built from 13 residues. In nucleotides, the CDR3 is TGTGCCAGCAGTCGGGAGCTTAATGAAAAACTGTTTTTT. Translation: CASSRELNEKLFF.

The chain combines TRBV19 with TRBJ2-1; 9 bases match TRBD1. The V and J ends lost 6 bases and 6 bases, in that order; junction bases with no gene match: 3. Germline values: CDR1 LNHDA, CDR2 SQIVND (reference sequence). The CDR3 consists of 13 residues. The CDR3 spells CASRDRGVNEQFF. The CDR3 nucleotides read TGTGCCAGTAGGGACAGGGGCGTCAATGAGCAGTTCTTC.

The chain combines TRBV5-1 with TRBJ2-7, with 7 bases identical to TRBD1. J was trimmed by 2 bases and V by 4 bases; bases with no gene match: 12. CDR3 length equals 16 residues. Per germline, CDR1 SGHRS and CDR2 YFSETQ. The DNA of the CDR3 is TGCGCCAGCAGCAAAGGGACAGTTAGTAGGACCTACGAGCAGTACTTC. It specifies CASSKGTVSRTYEQYF. The full variable domain, rest sourced from reference TRBV5-1 and TRBJ2-7, is KAGVTQTPRYLIKTRGQQVTLSCSPISGHRSVSWYQQTPGQGLQFLFEYFSETQRNKGNFPGRFSGRQFSNSRSEMNVSTLELGDSALYLCASSKGTVSRTYEQYFGPGTRLTVT.

This chain uses TRBV5-1 with TRBJ1-5, with 8 bases fitting TRBD1. CDR1 and CDR2 from the germline V gene are SGHRS and YFSETQ. CDR3 length: 15 amino acids. V gave up 3 bases and J gave up 6 bases; unmatched junction bases: 8. DNA for the CDR3: TGCGCCAGCAGCTCGACAGGGGACGGTGGTCAGCCCCAGCATTTT. Translation: CASSSTGDGGQPQHF.

The chain joins TRBV19 to TRBJ1-5; no firm D call. In germline, CDR1 is LNHDA, CDR2 SQIVND (reference sequence). Trimming removed 5 bases from V and 6 bases from J, with 11 bases in between. CDR3 length equals 13 residues. In DNA, the CDR3 is TGTGCCAGTAGTCAGGCAGCGGGTCAGCCCCAGCATTTT. It is translated as CASSQAAGQPQHF.

This chain joins TRBV4-2 and TRBJ1-3; D is perhaps TRBD1 (5 bases). V lost 1 base and J lost 4, with 14 bases in between. The germline gives CDR1 LGHNA, CDR2 YNFKEQ. The CDR3 has 16 amino acids. The CDR3 region is CASSQGGRVGGNTIYF. The CDR3 DNA sequence: TGTGCCAGCAGCCAAGGTGGCAGGGTAGGGGGAAACACCATATATTTT.

V usage is TRBV6-1 and J usage is TRBJ1-2; D might be TRBD1 (6 bases). The germline V gene encodes CDR1 MNHNS and CDR2 SASEGT. CDR3 length: 16 residues. V dropped 1 base and J dropped 5 bases, with 17 bases sitting between them. CDR3 sequence (DNA): TGTGCCAGCAGTGAAGACTTGGGGGACACTAGGTATGGCTACACCTTC. This encodes CASSEDLGDTRYGYTF.

This clone has only one observation. V is TRBV3-1 (or the pseudogene TRBV3-2) and J is TRBJ1-3; D remains unclear. V shed 2 bases and J shed 0 bases, with 11 bases lying between them. The CDR3 has 16 residues. CDR1 and CDR2 (germline): LGHDT, YNNKEL (reference sequence). CDR3 in DNA: TGTGCCAGCAGCCAACGAGGATATTACTCTGGAAACACCATATATTTT. As protein: CASSQRGYYSGNTIYF.

The CDR3 bases are TGCGCCAGCAGCCCTTCGACAGGGCTACCTGGCTACACCTTC. The encoded protein is CASSPSTGLPGYTF. The chain combines TRBV10-2 with TRBJ1-2, with 7 bases lining up with TRBD1. V shed 6 bases and J 7 bases; nucleotides not matched to a gene: 11. CDR3 length: 14 amino acids. Germline assignment: CDR1 WSHSY and CDR2 SAAADI.